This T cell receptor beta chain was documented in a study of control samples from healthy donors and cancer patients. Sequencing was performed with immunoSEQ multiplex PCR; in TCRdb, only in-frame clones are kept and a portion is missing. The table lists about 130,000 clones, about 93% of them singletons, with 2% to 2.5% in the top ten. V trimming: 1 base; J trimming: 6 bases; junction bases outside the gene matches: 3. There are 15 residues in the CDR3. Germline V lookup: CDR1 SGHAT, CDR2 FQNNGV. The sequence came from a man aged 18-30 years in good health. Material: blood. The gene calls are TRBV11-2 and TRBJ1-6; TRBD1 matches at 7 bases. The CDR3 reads CASSLAPGGNSPLHF. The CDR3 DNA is TGTGCCAGCAGCTTAGCCCCAGGGGGTAATTCACCCCTCCACTTT.